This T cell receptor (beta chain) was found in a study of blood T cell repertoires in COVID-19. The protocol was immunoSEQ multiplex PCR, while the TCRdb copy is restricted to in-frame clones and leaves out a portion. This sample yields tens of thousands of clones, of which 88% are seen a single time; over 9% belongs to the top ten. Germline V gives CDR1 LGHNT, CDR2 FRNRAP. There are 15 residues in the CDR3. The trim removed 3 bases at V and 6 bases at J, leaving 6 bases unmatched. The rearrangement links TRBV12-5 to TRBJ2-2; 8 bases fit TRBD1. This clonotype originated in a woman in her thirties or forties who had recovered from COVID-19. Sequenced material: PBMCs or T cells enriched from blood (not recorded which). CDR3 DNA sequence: TGTGCTAGTGGTTTAGGACAGGGTAACGCCGGGGAGCTGTTTTTT. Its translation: CASGLGQGNAGELFF.